This section outlines one T cell receptor (beta chain) sequence together with its context. Antigen unknown. With no exceptions, donors were healthy Caucasians. This entry belongs to a study of identical twins. Study findings and constraints: Cord blood beta clonotypes present at high abundance carried fewer insertions; no such pattern appeared in memory repertoires. Excess sharing between twins was weaker in beta out-of-frame sequences.

CDR1 and CDR2 (germline): SGHVS, FQNEAQ. Trimming left V 0 bases short and J 0 bases short, with 9 bases between. This CDR3 is built from 16 residues. One entry per CDR3 protein results from TCRdb running MiXCR on the 5' RACE reads. Of 500,000 or so distinct CDR3 sequences listed, roughly an eighth are singletons. The same sample was also used in a study of yellow fever vaccine responses in identical twins.

This sequence was found in a woman aged 18-35 years in good health. Source material: CD4+ T cells sorted from blood. The chain uses TRBV7-8 and TRBJ2-1; tentative D call: TRBD2 (6 bases). CDR3: CASSLALTSSYNEQFF. CDR3 DNA sequence: TGTGCCAGCAGCTTAGCCCTGACTAGCTCCTACAATGAGCAGTTCTTC.